The subject of this entry is one TCR beta chain. Its antigen is still unknown. Method: immunoSEQ multiplex PCR; TCRdb's copy keeps in-frame clones and lacks some. The sample has around 73,000 clones; roughly nine tenths are singletons. Trimming removed 0 bases from V and 2 bases from J, with 8 bases in between. Germline V CDR1 and CDR2: SGHTS, YDEGEE. The CDR3 is 15 amino acids. The data belong to a study of T cell responses to AZD1222 COVID-19 vaccine. Whole-study results and caveats: Baseline testing showed seropositivity in only six or seven AZD1222 recipients. Donor demographics were predominantly white British with a female majority; clonal diversity may be underestimated. The reported proportion of spike-specific TCRs targeting unmutated variant regions was nearly half.

The V gene is TRBV5-8, the J gene TRBJ2-2; D possibly corresponds to TRBD1 (5 bases). This TCR derives from an adult who received the AZD1222 COVID-19 vaccine. The sample in question was peripheral blood, obtained 28 days after the second AZD1222 dose. CDR3 bases: TGTGCCAGCAGCTTGGTCAGGGTCAACACCGGGGAGCTGTTTTTT. Protein: CASSLVRVNTGELFF.